Listed below are T cell receptor beta chains from one sample, sequenced in a study of CD8 T cells in Susac syndrome. TCRdb passed the immunoSEQ multiplex PCR reads through MiXCR, listing each CDR3 protein once. This sample has 75,000 to 95,000 distinct CDR3 sequences; 90% to 97% occur once, and the top ten carry 0.55% to 0.8%. The sequenced material came from CD8+ T cells from PBMCs. Receptor source: a human donor with Susac syndrome. CDR3s include the opening cysteine and the closing phenylalanine or tryptophan. D genes are given only for firm matches. A clone size is listed for some rows: how often the clone was seen (once, few, many), or a class if it is expanded.

NA	TRBV7-8	TRBJ1-1	NA	CASSLVRQVSAEAFF	TGTGCCAGCAGCTTAGTTCGACAGGTCAGCGCTGAAGCTTTCTTT
NA	TRBV20-1	TRBJ1-5	NA	CSARDPEGWNNQPQHF	TGCAGTGCTAGAGATCCAGAGGGGTGGAACAATCAGCCCCAGCATTTT
TRBD2	TRBV27	TRBJ2-3	NA	CATKYLASGGWSTDTQYF	TGTGCCACCAAATACCTGGCTAGCGGGGGGTGGAGCACAGATACGCAGTATTTT
NA	TRBV5-4	TRBJ2-7	NA	CASSLGPGENEQYF	TGTGCCAGCAGCTTGGGTCCGGGAGAGAACGAGCAGTACTTC
NA	TRBV2	TRBJ1-4	NA	CASRTGQGQEKLFF	TGTGCCAGCAGGACGGGACAAGGTCAAGAAAAACTGTTTTTT
NA	TRBV9	TRBJ1-5	NA	CASSITQGYNQPQHF	TGTGCCAGCAGCATAACCCAGGGCTACAATCAGCCCCAGCATTTT
NA	TRBV11-2	TRBJ2-5	NA	CASTLAWAPGETQYF	TGTGCCAGCACCCTCGCCTGGGCTCCAGGAGAGACCCAGTACTTC
TRBD1	TRBV6-6	TRBJ2-7	NA	CASTTGQDHSYEQYF	TGTGCCAGCACTACCGGACAGGATCATAGTTACGAGCAGTACTTC
NA	TRBV19	TRBJ1-5	NA	CASSTRDNNQPQHF	TGTGCCAGTAGTACCCGGGACAACAATCAGCCCCAGCATTTT
NA	TRBV10-3	TRBJ2-1	NA	CAIREGGSSSYNEQFF	TGTGCCATCAGGGAGGGGGGCTCAAGCTCCTACAATGAGCAGTTCTTC
NA	TRBV7-9	TRBJ1-2	NA	CASSLARGASYGYTF	TGTGCCAGCAGCTTAGCTCGGGGGGCAAGCTATGGCTACACCTTC
TRBD1	TRBV24-1	TRBJ2-1	NA	CATSGAGQGRSEQFF	TGTGCCACCAGTGGGGCGGGACAGGGACGGAGTGAGCAGTTCTTC
TRBD1	TRBV7-9	TRBJ2-7	NA	CASSRRQGWYEQYF	TGTGCCAGCAGCAGGAGACAGGGGTGGTACGAGCAGTACTTC
TRBD1	TRBV6-5	TRBJ1-1	NA	CASIPRGQNTEVFF	TGTGCCAGCATCCCGCGGGGACAGAACACTGAAGTTTTCTTT
TRBD2	TRBV29-1	TRBJ2-1	NA	CSVEGTSDSGEQFF	TGCAGCGTTGAAGGGACTAGCGACTCGGGTGAGCAGTTCTTC
NA	TRBV30	TRBJ1-2	once	CAWSGLNKYTF	TGTGCCTGGAGTGGACTGAATAAGTACACCTTC
TRBD2	TRBV20-1	TRBJ2-5	NA	CSAERGAQETQYF	TGCAGTGCTGAGCGGGGGGCGCAAGAGACCCAGTACTTC
NA	TRBV5-4	TRBJ2-3	NA	CASRPDSSPQYF	TGTGCCAGCAGACCCGACAGTTCGCCGCAGTATTTT
TRBD1	TRBV6-5	TRBJ1-1	NA	CASSYGWTGGANTEAFF	TGTGCCAGCAGTTACGGATGGACAGGGGGCGCGAACACTGAAGCTTTCTTT
NA	TRBV29-1	TRBJ2-3	NA	CSVDIGTVADTQYF	TGCAGCGTTGATATCGGTACAGTTGCTGATACGCAGTATTTT
TRBD1	TRBV7-9	TRBJ2-3	NA	CASSPRQGSPPDTQYF	TGTGCCAGCAGCCCCAGACAGGGGTCCCCTCCAGATACGCAGTATTTT
NA	TRBV5-1	TRBJ1-6	NA	CASSPGGGFESPLHF	TGCGCCAGCAGCCCCGGTGGAGGGTTTGAATCACCCCTCCACTTT
TRBD2	TRBV6-5	TRBJ2-2	NA	CASRLGLPEHGELFF	TGTGCCAGCAGGCTGGGACTACCGGAACACGGGGAGCTGTTTTTT
NA	TRBV7-9	TRBJ2-7	NA	CASSLVTGSSYEQYF	TGTGCCAGCAGCTTAGTGACGGGGAGCTCCTACGAGCAGTACTTC
NA	TRBV11-1	TRBJ1-2	NA	CASSLFAGEAYGYTF	TGTGCCAGCAGCCTTTTTGCCGGCGAGGCCTATGGCTACACCTTC
TRBD2	TRBV4-2	TRBJ2-7	NA	CASSQDPPVAGALSYEQYF	TGTGCCAGCAGCCAAGATCCCCCCGTAGCGGGGGCCCTCTCCTACGAGCAGTACTTC
NA	TRBV20-1	TRBJ2-7	NA	CSARDATYEQYF	TGCAGTGCTAGAGACGCTACCTACGAGCAGTACTTC
NA	TRBV3-1	TRBJ1-6	once	CASSQDRSFSPLHF	TGTGCCAGCAGCCAAGATAGGTCGTTCTCACCCCTCCACTTT
TRBD1	TRBV19	TRBJ2-6	NA	CASSTDRLLSGANVLTF	TGTGCCAGTAGTACGGACAGGCTCCTCTCTGGGGCCAACGTCCTGACTTTC
NA	TRBV30	TRBJ1-2	NA	CAWRDGPNYGYTF	TGTGCCTGGAGGGACGGACCTAACTATGGCTACACCTTC
NA	TRBV25-1	TRBJ1-6	NA	CASSELGGYDNSPLHF	TGTGCCAGCAGTGAATTGGGGGGGTATGATAATTCACCCCTCCACTTT
TRBD1	TRBV11-2	TRBJ2-2	NA	CASSFDRVAGELFF	TGTGCCAGCAGCTTCGACAGGGTAGCCGGGGAGCTGTTTTTT
NA	TRBV11-2	TRBJ1-1	few	CASSRGGNTEAFF	TGTGCCAGTTCAAGGGGGGGAAACACTGAAGCTTTCTTT
NA	TRBV12-3/TRBV12-4	TRBJ2-7	NA	CASSSLSYEQYF	TGTGCCAGCAGTTCCCTTTCCTACGAGCAGTACTTC
NA	TRBV30	TRBJ2-5	NA	CAWSGREETQYF	TGTGCCTGGAGTGGTCGGGAAGAGACCCAGTACTTC
NA	TRBV12-5	TRBJ2-2	NA	CASGSRQAEVGELFF	TGTGCTAGTGGTTCGAGACAGGCTGAGGTCGGGGAGCTGTTTTTT
TRBD1	TRBV20-1	TRBJ1-1	NA	CSARGTGRLNTEAFF	TGCAGTGCTAGAGGGACAGGACGGCTGAACACTGAAGCTTTCTTT
NA	TRBV4-3	TRBJ1-2	NA	CASSQGGRVGYGYTF	TGCGCCAGCAGCCAAGGGGGGAGGGTCGGCTATGGCTACACCTTC
NA	TRBV6-5	TRBJ2-3	NA	CASSYGATDTQYF	TGTGCCAGCAGTTATGGAGCTACAGATACGCAGTATTTT
NA	TRBV5-4	TRBJ1-2	NA	CASSGWDGYTF	TGTGCCAGCAGCGGATGGGATGGCTACACCTTC
NA	TRBV29-1	TRBJ2-3	NA	CSVGEGGLMQYF	TGCAGCGTTGGGGAGGGGGGTCTTATGCAGTATTTT
TRBD2	TRBV20-1	TRBJ2-3	NA	CSAAPSGGAEWGTDTQYF	TGCAGCGCAGCTCCCAGCGGGGGGGCCGAGTGGGGCACAGATACGCAGTATTTT
NA	TRBV30	TRBJ2-6	NA	CAWEASGANVLTF	TGTGCCTGGGAAGCCTCTGGGGCCAACGTCCTGACTTTC
NA	TRBV30	TRBJ2-1	NA	CAWSESGDLQFF	TGTGCCTGGAGTGAGTCGGGGGACCTTCAGTTCTTC
NA	TRBV21-1	TRBJ1-6	NA	CASSTRTDSPLHF	TGTGCCAGCAGCACCCGGACAGATTCACCCCTCCACTTT
TRBD2	TRBV20-1	TRBJ2-3	NA	CSALRDSSGQYF	TGCAGTGCCCTACGAGATTCTAGCGGGCAGTATTTT
TRBD1	TRBV6-2/TRBV6-3	TRBJ1-5	NA	CASSHGTGRNQPQHF	TGTGCCAGCAGTCACGGGACAGGGAGAAATCAGCCCCAGCATTTT
NA	TRBV25-1	TRBJ1-1	NA	CASSDFGQVAFF	TGTGCCAGCAGTGATTTTGGGCAGGTGGCTTTCTTT
TRBD2	TRBV15	TRBJ2-3	NA	CATSREESAGHYPDTQYF	TGTGCCACCAGCAGAGAGGAGTCAGCGGGGCACTACCCAGATACGCAGTATTTT
TRBD2	TRBV20-1	TRBJ2-1	NA	CSARASGGSYNEQFF	TGCAGTGCTAGAGCGAGCGGGGGGTCCTACAATGAGCAGTTCTTC
NA	TRBV5-6	TRBJ2-1	NA	CASSLDTEYNEQFF	TGTGCCAGCAGCTTGGACACGGAGTACAATGAGCAGTTCTTC
TRBD1	TRBV12-3/TRBV12-4	TRBJ1-6	NA	CASRPGTGHNSPLHF	TGTGCCAGCAGACCCGGGACAGGGCATAATTCACCCCTCCACTTT
NA	TRBV20-1	TRBJ1-4	NA	CSARGRDYEKLFF	TGCAGTGCTAGGGGGAGGGATTATGAAAAACTGTTTTTT